This entry is about one T cell receptor (beta chain). What antigen it recognizes has not been identified. Base qualities are missing; no much larger clone stands one base away. These data come from a study of shared clonotypes between healthy human individuals (dated by TCRdb to about 2020). Regarding the research as a whole: A couple of women and a few men aged 18 to 49 years were included in the cohort. For each donor, CD4 naive and CD4 memory were each given three plates, CD8 naive was given two plates, and CD8 memory was given one plate. The study deeply sequenced blood TCR repertoires of about 5 healthy adults to estimate repertoire size and the extent of clonotype sharing between individuals. Libraries were prepared and TCR repertoires were sequenced by different laboratories using diverse techniques, in order to increase sequencing depth and limit assay-specific biases. Each donor's leukapheresis produced roughly between roughly 0.85 and 9.5 billion PBMCs.

The donors were healthy, HIV-negative adults with no recently reported acute infections or vaccinations. All donors were Caucasian adults living in Nashville, Tennessee, USA. CD4+ T cells were enriched by magnetic negative selection, after which naive cells were positively selected on CD45RA and the negative fraction was taken as the memory subset. After blood collection by leukapheresis, PBMCs were isolated using Ficoll-Histopaque density gradient centrifugation and then cryopreserved in the vapor phase of liquid nitrogen. Analytical flow cytometry was used to check the purity and quantity of each magnetically sorted T cell population. From each sorted fraction, genomic DNA was isolated and quantified by UV absorbance on a Nanodrop 2000c. Using the deep immunoSEQ assay, TCR CDR3 regions were amplified from genomic DNA by multiplex PCR. Extracted genomic DNA from each cell subset was distributed evenly across all wells of several immunoSEQ 96-well plates, and each plate was treated as a replicate. Each replicate PCR for sorted subsets received around 200 ng genomic DNA, equal to roughly 30,000 T cell genomes. Purified libraries were measured with a Qubit 3.0 fluorometer, size-checked on a Bioanalyzer 2100, and measured again with the KAPA Library Quantification kit. Every immunoSEQ 96-well plate was sequenced on a dedicated single-read 150-cycle Illumina NextSeq 550 flow cell. The original methods were these. Because the immunoSEQ output included only junctional sequences and no quality scores, the filtering could not be the same as the filtering used for full-length reads. Sequences were annotated with PyIR, a Python wrapper for IgBLAST v1.9, using IMGT germline references to assign V/J genes and CDR3. Reads were filtered out if the reads had weak V/J assignments (E-value above 1e-6), no CDR3, stop codons, out-of-frame junctions, or ambiguous translated residues. A V3J clonotype was defined by an identical inferred V gene, J gene, and CDR3 amino acid sequence. Percentage overlap between repertoires was computed as shared unique clonotypes divided by the size of the smaller repertoire. Repertoire richness was assessed with RTK rarefaction, the Chao1 estimator, and Recon v2.1 estimates of unobserved clonotypes. Generation probabilities for all TCRbeta clonotypes obtained by the gDNA method from a handful of donors were computed using OLGA. The table comes from immuneACCESS by way of TCRdb, which keeps in-frame sequences with V and J called. Part of the clones is missing from these tables; in studies checked, under half for an unresolved V gene and the rest for unknown reasons. The V and J calls and clone size come from that table; D and trimming were worked out from the DNA. A total of some 1,100,000 clones appear in this sample, approximately 80% of them only once. The ten biggest clones cover 0.4% to 0.55% of the sample.

The CDR3 measures 14 amino acids from cysteine to phenylalanine. Left in the record is the CDR3 DNA by itself, 42 bases read in frame from the first base. The trim is 6 bases for V and 4 bases for J, with a gap of 13 bases between the germline ends. CDR1 and CDR2 are drawn from the germline V gene: SGHTA, FQGNSA. What the study reported, not specific to this receptor: Sampling was limited to blood, and TCR repertoires in tissue likely differ from TCR repertoires in blood. The genetic and exposure-history diversity represented was limited by the small number of donors. When a handful of donors were compared, the shared fraction of clonotypes was around 5% for naive CD4, about 4% for naive CD8, 2.3% for memory CD4, and around 0.4% for memory CD8. Estimated clonotype richness was generally larger for naive than for memory subsets. Pairwise subsampling indicated that sequencing depth was expected to affect the degree of clonotype sharing among donors. Compared with non-shared clonotypes, the clonotypes found in all four sorted-subset donors had higher generation probabilities. Rarefaction of sorted-subset datasets indicated incomplete sequencing despite the large sequencing depth.

Material: memory CD4+ T cells from PBMCs. What the cell subset or site label conveys for this sample: CD45RA-negative fraction. This sequence uses TRBV7-2 and TRBJ2-1; the D gene cannot be resolved reliably. The TCR was taken from a man aged 18 to 30 in good health. Some clones in this sample may be carry-over from other donors' samples. The bases are TGTGCCAGCAGTCTAAATTTGGTTTACAATGAGCAGTTCTTC. It translates to CASSLNLVYNEQFF.